Below, 13 T cell receptor beta chains from the same sample are listed, as sequenced in a study of T cell responses to AZD1222 COVID-19 vaccine (dated by TCRdb to the early 2020s). The library was obtained by the immunoSEQ multiplex PCR assay. The table was pulled from immuneACCESS by TCRdb, which kept in-frame rearrangements only. Such tables lose some clones; where checked, under half of the loss comes from unresolved V genes, and the rest has no known cause. The sample profile shows more than 95,000 clones; roughly 90% of them were found once. The ten biggest clones cover around 10% of the sample. Read against the paper, the sample's time point label means: baseline before first vaccination. The treatment or condition label, read with the paper, signifies: meningococcal conjugate vaccine given as trial control. The sample in question was peripheral blood, obtained on day 0 of MenACWY control vaccination. These receptors all come from an adult in good health.

The genes are TRBV11-1 and TRBJ1-2, with 7 positions matching TRBD1. J gave up 8 bases and V 2 bases, and 11 bases lay outside the gene matches. The CDR3 covers 15 residues. Germline CDR1 SGHAT, CDR2 FQDESV (reference sequence). The CDR3 coding sequence is TGTGCCAGCAGCTTACATTCGGGACAGCTATCGGGCTACACCTTC. Its protein is CASSLHSGQLSGYTF.

This chain uses TRBV6-2 or TRBV6-3 with TRBJ2-1; D is uncertain. The CDR3 runs to 16 residues. Per the germline V gene, CDR1 is MNHEY and CDR2 is SVGEGT. Trimming left V 2 bases short and J 1 base short, with 12 bases between. The CDR3 loop reads CASSYALAESYNEQFF. As DNA, the CDR3 is TGTGCCAGCAGTTACGCCTTGGCCGAATCCTACAATGAGCAGTTCTTC.

This clone was found once. V gene TRBV24-1 combines with J gene TRBJ2-1, with TRBD2 identical over 7 bases. The V segment lost 3 bases and the J segment 8 bases; nucleotides outside the gene matches: 3. Germline loops: CDR1 KGHDR, CDR2 SFDVKD. This CDR3 is built from 13 residues. The CDR3 DNA reads as TGTGCCACCAGTGATCCGGGACTATATGAGCAGTTCTTC. The encoded protein is CATSDPGLYEQFF.

The chain uses TRBV27 and TRBJ2-5; D gene unclear. Germline CDR1 is MNHEY and CDR2 is SMNVEV (reference sequence). The length of the CDR3 is 14 residues. V gave up 2 bases and J gave up 5 bases, with 12 bases separating them. In DNA, the CDR3 is TGTGCCAGCAGTTTAACTCCCCTCCCGGAGACCCAGTACTTC. Its protein is CASSLTPLPETQYF.

V usage is TRBV27 and J usage is TRBJ2-7, with 9 bases aligning to TRBD2. CDR1 and CDR2 (germline): MNHEY, SMNVEV (reference sequence). The ends lost 7 bases at V and 6 bases at J; junction bases unmatched: 10. This CDR3 is built from 14 residues. DNA of the CDR3: TGTGCCAGCACACCCGGGACTAGCATGGGCGAGCAGTACTTC. Amino acid sequence: CASTPGTSMGEQYF.

V is TRBV3-1 (or the pseudogene TRBV3-2) and J is TRBJ2-3, with 7 nucleotides matching TRBD1. Germline CDR1 is LGHDT and CDR2 is YNNKEL (reference sequence). The CDR3 is 14 residues long. Trimming cost V 1 base and J 6 bases; bases outside gene matches: 4. CDR3 in DNA: TGTGCCAGCAGCCAAGGACAGGGCGGGGATACGCAGTATTTT. This translates into CASSQGQGGDTQYF.

V is TRBV19 and J is TRBJ1-4, with TRBD1 as a possible D gene (6 bases). CDR1 and CDR2 from the germline V gene are LNHDA and SQIVND (reference sequence). The CDR3 extends over 19 amino acids. Trimming took off 3 bases at V and 0 bases at J, with 20 bases between the two ends. This CDR3 is CASSIQPDRKIATNEKLFF. CDR3 in DNA: TGTGCCAGTAGTATTCAACCGGACAGAAAGATTGCAACTAATGAAAAACTGTTTTTT.

This chain links TRBV7-3 with TRBJ2-1; 7 bases are shared with TRBD2. This CDR3 spans 18 amino acids. Germline V gene data show CDR1 as SGHTA and CDR2 as FQGTGA. The J segment lost 6 bases and the V segment lost 2 bases, leaving 16 bases of the junction unmatched. This CDR3 reads CASSLGTGAGERGNEQFF. The CDR3 DNA sequence: TGTGCCAGCAGCTTAGGGACTGGGGCGGGAGAGCGGGGCAATGAGCAGTTCTTC.

Here the CDR3 DNA reads TGTGCCAGCTCACACCAGGGAAGACTAGCGGGAGGGAGTCATGAGCAGTTCTTC. Its protein is CASSHQGRLAGGSHEQFF. This chain connects TRBV18 to TRBJ2-1, with 14 bases fitting TRBD2. This CDR3 region has 18 residues. Germline trimming cut 4 bases from V and 8 bases from J; bases unmatched to any gene: 13. From germline, CDR1 is KGHSH and CDR2 LQKENI.

V and J are TRBV6-5 and TRBJ1-1; TRBD1 is a possible D gene (5 bases). V was cut by 8 bases and J by 1 base, with 11 bases left in between. Germline-derived CDR1 and CDR2 are MNHEY and SVGAGI. This CDR3 has 13 amino acids. The CDR3 coding sequence is TGTGCCAGCCGGGGGAGGGGGAACACTGAAGCTTTCTTT. Translating it yields CASRGRGNTEAFF.

This chain joins TRBV24-1 and TRBJ2-6; possibly TRBD1 for D (6 bases). The CDR3 sequence is 16 residues long. Germline V gene sequence: CDR1 KGHDR, CDR2 SFDVKD. Trimming stripped 1 base from V and 2 bases from J, with 8 bases between. Here the CDR3 reads CATSDFGGPGANVLTF. CDR3 in DNA: TGTGCCACCAGTGATTTTGGGGGCCCTGGGGCCAACGTCCTGACTTTC.

This clone is a singleton in its sample. CDR3 sequence (DNA): TGTGCCACCAGCGGGGCAGGGGGCCACTATGGCTACACCTTC. As protein: CATSGAGGHYGYTF. V gene TRBV6-5 combines with J gene TRBJ1-2, with 8 bases identical to TRBD1. The CDR3 is 14 amino acids. V lost 10 bases, J lost 3 bases, and 10 bases stayed unmatched. Germline V gives CDR1 MNHEY, CDR2 SVGAGI.

This chain connects TRBV10-3 to TRBJ2-3; no definite D call. V was trimmed by 3 bases and J by 3 bases, leaving 10 bases between them. The CDR3 consists of 14 residues. CDR1 and CDR2 from the germline V gene are ENHRY and SYGVKD. Here the CDR3 reads CAISERVKTDTQYF. The CDR3 nucleotides are TGTGCCATCAGTGAAAGGGTAAAAACAGATACGCAGTATTTT.